Listed here are 22 T cell receptor beta chains from one sample, sequenced in a study of OX40 agonist ivuxolimab in advanced cancers. Sequencing used immunoSEQ multiplex PCR; TCRdb keeps in-frame clones, though not all of them. This table has 75,000 to 100,000 clones, 70% to 90% appearing once. Source: CD4+ or CD8+ T cells sorted from blood, taken in a trial of the OX40 agonist ivuxolimab. These receptors all come from an adult with an advanced solid tumor such as melanoma, head and neck, liver or kidney cancer.

The V gene is TRBV7-2, the J gene TRBJ2-7; D is undetermined. The CDR3 has 12 residues. In germline, CDR1 is SGHTA, CDR2 FQGNSA. V lost 3 bases and J 6 bases, leaving 9 bases between the germline ends. CDR3 loop: CASSFPSAEQYF. DNA for the CDR3: TGTGCCAGCAGCTTTCCCTCAGCCGAGCAGTACTTC. Variable domain in full (rest from reference TRBV7-2 and TRBJ2-7): GAGVSQSPSNKVTEKGKDVELRCDPISGHTALYWYRQSLGQGLEFLIYFQGNSAPDKSGLPSDRFSAERTGGSVSTLTIQRTQQEDSAVYLCASSFPSAEQYFGPGTRLTVT.

The genes are TRBV5-6 and TRBJ2-1, with TRBD1 matching 7 bases. J gave up 11 bases and V 6 bases, and 14 bases lay outside the gene matches. From germline, CDR1 is SGHDT and CDR2 YYEEEE. The CDR3 runs to 14 residues. The CDR3 spells CASTFGTVSWQQFF. The CDR3 bases are TGTGCCAGCACCTTCGGGACAGTCTCGTGGCAGCAGTTCTTC.

The CDR3 spells CASSSSGSYNEQFF. CDR3 bases: TGTGCCAGCAGTAGTAGCGGTTCCTACAATGAGCAGTTCTTC. The chain employs TRBV6-5 and TRBJ2-1; the D gene is possibly TRBD2 (6 bases). Per germline, CDR1 MNHEY and CDR2 SVGAGI. CDR3 length: 14 residues. Trimming removed 5 bases at V and 1 base at J, with 9 bases between.

This rearrangement joins TRBV4-1 to TRBJ2-7, with D possibly matching TRBD1 (6 bases). The CDR3 loop spans 15 amino acids. V dropped 1 base and J dropped 5 bases, with 15 bases sitting between them. The germline V gene has CDR1 MGHRA and CDR2 YSYEKL. CDR3: CASSQVPGDVDEQYF. Here the CDR3 DNA reads TGCGCCAGCAGCCAAGTCCCAGGGGACGTAGACGAGCAGTACTTC.

Details on this clone: It is likely a read error, because the conserved phenylalanine at the end of the CDR3 is missing. It is unclear where the CDR3 begins or ends on the DNA, so no DNA is shown, and the CDR3 is as TCRdb lists it. The chain has TRBV4-3 and TRBJ2-7; TRBD2 is taken as the D call from the table, unchecked against the DNA. CDR1 and CDR2 from the germline V gene are LGHNA and YSLEER. Inclusive of both ends, the CDR3 amounts to 11 amino acids. This chain's CDR3 is CASSQEPSTSL.

This CDR3 is CASRGGKGTQYF. CDR3 nucleotides: TGTGCCAGCAGGGGGGGCAAAGGGACCCAGTACTTC. The rearrangement uses TRBV6-5 and TRBJ2-5; perhaps D is TRBD1 or TRBD2 (6 bases each). The CDR3 totals 12 residues. Deletions cut 6 bases from V and 7 bases from J, with 12 bases between. The germline gives CDR1 MNHEY, CDR2 SVGAGI.

The V gene is TRBV11-2, the J gene TRBJ2-5, with 11 bases aligning to TRBD2. CDR1 and CDR2 from the germline V gene are SGHAT and FQNNGV. V lost 0 bases and J lost 9; bases outside the gene matches: 9. The CDR3 has 16 residues. The DNA of the CDR3 is TGTGCCAGCAGCTTAGAAGGGCTAGCGGGAGGACGGGCCCAGTACTTC. This codes for CASSLEGLAGGRAQYF.

A single count supports this clone. V gene TRBV19 combines with J gene TRBJ1-5, with a tentative D call TRBD1 (6 bases). The CDR3 contains 14 residues. CDR1 and CDR2 (germline): LNHDA, SQIVND (reference sequence). With 7 bases removed from V and 7 bases from J, the gap between germline ends came to 17 bases. CDR3 bases: TGTGCCAGTAACTCCGGGGGGGGCGGGCAGCCCCAGCATTTT. Protein: CASNSGGGGQPQHF.

CDR3: CASSRGNIQYF. The CDR3 coding sequence is TGTGCCAGCAGTCGGGGAAACATTCAGTACTTC. The V and J genes are TRBV2 and TRBJ2-4; TRBD2 might be the D (5 bases). In germline, CDR1 is SNHLY, CDR2 FYNNEI. The CDR3 loop spans 11 amino acids. The ends were cut back, 5 bases at V and 6 bases at J, with 5 bases in the middle.

The chain uses TRBV4-1 and TRBJ1-1; a possible D gene is TRBD1 (5 bases). CDR1 and CDR2 (germline): MGHRA, YSYEKL. V was clipped by 4 bases and J by 7 bases, with 19 bases between them. The CDR3 loop spans 15 amino acids. The CDR3 is CASSRKGENEGEAFF. For the CDR3, the DNA is TGCGCCAGCAGCCGAAAAGGGGAAAACGAGGGTGAAGCTTTCTTT.

The rearrangement links TRBV4-1 to TRBJ1-5, with D unclear. CDR3 size: 16 residues. Deletions cut 0 bases from V and 1 base from J, with 10 bases between. Germline CDR1 reads MGHRA; CDR2 reads YSYEKL. The CDR3 is CASSQDLDWSNQPQHF. CDR3 nucleotides: TGCGCCAGCAGCCAAGATCTGGATTGGAGCAATCAGCCCCAGCATTTT.

The chain recombines TRBV6-6 with TRBJ2-3, with 7 bases lining up with TRBD2. This CDR3 has 15 amino acids. Germline V CDR1 and CDR2: MNHNY, SVGAGI (reference sequence). With 5 bases clipped from V and 4 bases from J, the junction kept 9 bases outside the gene matches. This CDR3 reads CASSGGRGRPDTQYF. The CDR3 DNA is TGTGCCAGCAGTGGGGGGAGGGGACGTCCAGATACGCAGTATTTT.

For this clone: The sample carries other DNA sequences with the same CDR3. The V and J genes are TRBV18 and TRBJ2-6, with D hard to call. This CDR3 has 13 amino acids. V was pared by 3 bases and J by 2 bases, with 2 bases between. Germline V gives CDR1 KGHSH, CDR2 LQKENI. In nucleotides, the CDR3 is TGTGCCAGCTCACCCACTGGGGCCAACGTCCTGACTTTC. Its protein is CASSPTGANVLTF. Together with reference TRBV18 and TRBJ2-6, the CDR3 gives the full variable domain: NAGVMQNPRHLVRRRGQEARLRCSPMKGHSHVYWYRQLPEEGLKFMVYLQKENIIDESGMPKERFSAEFPKEGPSILRIQQVVRGDSAAYFCASSPTGANVLTFGAGSRLTVL.

The V call is TRBV18, the J call TRBJ2-1; TRBD1 agrees at 7 bases. The trim removed 7 bases at V and 0 bases at J, leaving 6 bases unmatched. Germline V gene sequence: CDR1 KGHSH, CDR2 LQKENI. There are 15 residues in the CDR3. The CDR3, as DNA: TGTGCCAGCTACCCCAACAGGGGCTCCTACAATGAGCAGTTCTTC. It yields the protein CASYPNRGSYNEQFF.

This chain uses TRBV7-2 with TRBJ1-6, with D possibly being TRBD1 (5 bases). CDR1 SGHTA and CDR2 FQGNSA come from the germline V gene. The CDR3 sequence is 15 residues long. V was pared by 5 bases and J by 8 bases, with 16 bases between. This CDR3 reads CASSPNPGLYSPLHF. CDR3 DNA: TGTGCCAGCAGCCCAAACCCAGGGTTGTATTCACCCCTCCACTTT. The full variable domain, completed using reference TRBV7-2 and TRBJ1-6, is GAGVSQSPSNKVTEKGKDVELRCDPISGHTALYWYRQSLGQGLEFLIYFQGNSAPDKSGLPSDRFSAERTGGSVSTLTIQRTQQEDSAVYLCASSPNPGLYSPLHFGNGTRLTVT.

CDR3 residues: CASSQIKGNEQFF. The CDR3 nucleotides read TGTGCCAGCAGCCAAATCAAGGGCAATGAGCAGTTCTTC. The genes are TRBV11-2 and TRBJ2-1, with unresolved D. V was cut by 5 bases and J by 6 bases, with 11 bases left in between. This CDR3 is 13 amino acids long. Germline V gene data show CDR1 as SGHAT and CDR2 as FQNNGV.

The gene calls are TRBV29-1 and TRBJ2-7, with unresolved D. Germline V gives CDR1 SQVTM, CDR2 ANQGSEA. The length of the CDR3 is 11 residues. The V end was cut by 5 bases, the J end by 6 bases, with 11 bases between. CDR3 coding DNA: TGCAGCGTTTTTGGGTCCGGCGAGCAGTACTTC. Residues: CSVFGSGEQYF.

The CDR3 DNA is TGTGCCAGCAGCCCCCCCGGGACAACCTACAATGAGCAGTTCTTC. This encodes CASSPPGTTYNEQFF. The chain combines TRBV7-3 with TRBJ2-1; tentatively, D is TRBD1 (6 bases). The CDR3 is 15 amino acids. In germline, CDR1 is SGHTA, CDR2 FQGTGA. The V and J ends lost 5 bases and 2 bases respectively, with 13 bases between them.

The J gene is TRBJ2-1, the V gene TRBV11-2; no clear D gene. There are 13 residues in the CDR3. The V gene lost 3 bases and the J gene lost 12 bases, with 15 bases spanning the gap. Germline CDR1 SGHAT, CDR2 FQNNGV. The CDR3 reads CASSFEPRAGQFF. The CDR3 nucleotides are TGTGCCAGCAGCTTTGAACCTCGGGCTGGGCAGTTCTTC. The full variable domain, in which reference TRBV11-2 and TRBJ2-1 provide the parts outside the CDR3, is EAGVAQSPRYKIIEKRQSVAFWCNPISGHATLYWYQQILGQGPKLLIQFQNNGVVDDSQLPKDRFSAERLKGVDSTLKIQPAKLEDSAVYLCASSFEPRAGQFFGPGTRLTVL.

The rearrangement uses TRBV4-1 and TRBJ1-5, with D possibly TRBD1 on 6 matching bases. This CDR3 has 15 amino acids. The germline V and J ends were trimmed by 4 bases and 10 bases, with 20 bases remaining between them. Germline CDR1 is MGHRA and CDR2 is YSYEKL. CDR3 amino acids: CASSPAAGGGEPQHF. The CDR3, as DNA: TGCGCCAGCAGCCCGGCGGCAGGAGGGGGTGAACCCCAGCATTTT.

The chain links TRBV28 to TRBJ2-5; maybe TRBD2 (5 bases). Germline V gene lookup returns CDR1 MDHEN and CDR2 SYDVKM. This CDR3 region has 18 residues. With 5 bases removed from V and 2 bases from J, the gap between germline ends came to 24 bases. The CDR3 coding sequence is TGTGCCAGCAGTCCCCACTTCGGGATGGACGGAAAACAAGAGACCCAGTACTTC. Encoded protein: CASSPHFGMDGKQETQYF.

This clone was observed a single time. This sequence joins TRBV9 and TRBJ2-5; D may correspond to TRBD1 or TRBD2 (5 bases each). This CDR3 contains 14 residues. In germline, CDR1 is SGDLS, CDR2 YYNGEE. Between the trimmed V and J ends, which lost 0 bases and 1 base, there was a span of 7 bases. CDR3 DNA sequence: TGTGCCAGCAGCGTAGAAGGGACCCAAGAGACCCAGTACTTC. Translated, it gives CASSVEGTQETQYF.